This passage covers 6 T cell receptor beta chains from one sample sequenced in a study of shared clonotypes between healthy human individuals. Profiled with immunoSEQ multiplex PCR; TCRdb holds only in-frame clones, not every one. The table records millions of clones, around 90% of them present only once. Material: naive CD4+ T cells sorted from blood. Subset defined: CD45RA+ positively selected. These receptors were collected from a young man in good health.

This sequence joins TRBV7-9 and TRBJ2-3; no definite D call. From germline, CDR1 is SEHNR and CDR2 FQNEAQ (reference sequence). The CDR3 consists of 13 residues. V was trimmed by 6 bases and J by 3 bases, leaving 10 bases between them. The CDR3 here is CASRESNTDTQYF. The CDR3 coding sequence is TGTGCCAGCAGAGAATCAAATACAGATACGCAGTATTTT.

The gene calls are TRBV18 and TRBJ1-5; D not certain. Germline V gene data show CDR1 as KGHSH and CDR2 as LQKENI. The CDR3 runs to 14 residues. Trimming took 11 bases from V and 6 from J, leaving 20 bases between them. Written as DNA, the CDR3 is TGTGCCGGGAGATCACCCGGGGAGGGTCAGCCCCAGCATTTT. It translates to CAGRSPGEGQPQHF.

The CDR3 reads CASSPNHVTSGQETQYF. The CDR3 region has the DNA TGTGCCAGCTCACCAAACCATGTGACTAGCGGGCAAGAGACCCAGTACTTC. This chain links TRBV18 with TRBJ2-5; TRBD2 matches 10 bases. With 2 bases clipped from V and 2 bases from J, the junction kept 8 bases outside the gene matches. The CDR3 totals 17 residues. In germline, CDR1 is KGHSH, CDR2 LQKENI.

The chain has TRBV29-1 and TRBJ2-5, with a weak D call TRBD1 (5 bases). Deletions cut 0 bases from V and 11 bases from J, with 22 bases between. The CDR3 has 15 amino acids. In germline, CDR1 is SQVTM, CDR2 ANQGSEA. CDR3: CSVEDSIRATGEQYF. CDR3 bases: TGCAGCGTTGAAGATTCGATCAGGGCCACTGGAGAGCAGTACTTC.

The chain links TRBV10-3 to TRBJ1-6, with TRBD1 matching 9 bases. Germline V CDR1 and CDR2: ENHRY, SYGVKD. V dropped 6 bases and J dropped 7; count of bases not matched to a gene: 4. The CDR3 consists of 14 residues. The CDR3 region has the DNA TGTGCCATCAGGGGACAGGGTGACAATTCACCCCTCCACTTT. The encoded protein is CAIRGQGDNSPLHF.

The chain joins TRBV7-3 to TRBJ1-1; 9 positions agree with TRBD1. The CDR3 is 13 residues long. CDR1 is SGHTA and CDR2 is FQGTGA in the germline V gene. With 8 bases clipped from V and 5 bases from J, the junction kept 6 bases outside the gene matches. The CDR3 DNA reads TGTGCCAGCGGCAGGGACAGGGAGACTGAAGCTTTCTTT. Translated: CASGRDRETEAFF.